This T cell receptor beta chain was identified during a study of regulatory T cells in long-lasting Graves disease. Points from the study as a whole: Study of thyroid tissue was not done, with only peripheral blood studied.

The TCR beta library used iRepertoire HTBI primers with Arm-PCR amplification of CDR3. Authors' processing steps: Identification across samples found some 60 TRBV and fewer than 15 TRBJ segments. TCRdb fed the multiplex PCR reads into MiXCR, producing one record per CDR3 protein. Here the V and J calls rest on TCRdb's processing, not on the authors' analysis. The sample records approximately 290,000 distinct CDR3 sequences, approximately 20% being singletons. Time point defined: persistent/refractory GD, antithyroid drugs over 5 years with positive TRAb. From RNA extracted from PBMCs, the TCR library was made. As for this clonotype: The antigen remains unidentified.

Trimming pared 3 bases from V and 4 bases from J, leaving 8 bases between. The CDR3 is 12 amino acids. In germline, CDR1 is SQVTM, CDR2 ANQGSEA. This TCR was sampled from a female donor with Graves disease. Material: peripheral blood mononuclear cells (PBMCs), obtained when the disease was refractory, from a patient treated with antithyroid drugs. The rearrangement uses TRBV29-1 and TRBJ2-3; D is perhaps TRBD1 (6 bases). The CDR3 protein is CSVDQGSDTQYF. The CDR3, as DNA: TGCAGCGTTGACCAGGGGTCAGATACGCAGTATTTT.